Listed below are T cell receptor beta chains from one sample, sequenced in a study of CD8 T cells in Susac syndrome. TCRdb redid the calling of the immunoSEQ multiplex PCR reads with MiXCR, one entry per CDR3 protein. The table shows a few hundred thousand distinct CDR3 sequences, with around 93% occurring only once. Sequenced input: CD4+ T cells from PBMCs. These receptor sequences come from a human donor with multiple sclerosis. CDR3s include the opening cysteine and the closing phenylalanine or tryptophan. D genes are given only for firm matches. Only part of the rows carry a size: once, few, many, or a class if the clone is expanded.

TRBD1 | 16 | TRBJ1-2 | TRBV6-5 | . | TGTGCCAGCAGTTTCCTAACCGGACAGGGAAACTATGGCTACACCTTC | CASSFLTGQGNYGYTF
. | 14 | TRBJ2-7 | TRBV5-4 | . | TGTGCCAGCTCCAGAGGGGACGGAGCCTACGAGCAGTACTTC | CASSRGDGAYEQYF
. | 14 | TRBJ2-7 | TRBV6-6 | . | TGTGCCAGCAGTTACGTGGACATCTCCTACGAGCAGTACTTC | CASSYVDISYEQYF
TRBD2 | 14 | TRBJ2-5 | TRBV9 | . | TGTGCCAGCAGCGCGACTAGCGGGAGGGAGACCCAGTACTTC | CASSATSGRETQYF
TRBD1 | 15 | TRBJ2-3 | TRBV30 | . | TGTGCCTGGAGTGTGGGGACAGGGAATACAGATACGCAGTATTTT | CAWSVGTGNTDTQYF
. | 11 | TRBJ2-1 | TRBV7-9 | few | TGTGCCAGCAGCCCGGGCTATGAGCAGTTCTTC | CASSPGYEQFF
TRBD2 | 17 | TRBJ2-3 | TRBV7-7 | . | TGTGCTAGCAGCTCGAGGCGACTAGCGGGTGTAGCAGATACGCAGTATTTT | CASSSRRLAGVADTQYF
. | 13 | TRBJ1-2 | TRBV24-1 | . | TGTGCCACCTCGGGCGTCGAGGGCTATGGCTACACCTTC | CATSGVEGYGYTF
. | 11 | TRBJ2-5 | TRBV27 | few | TGTGCCAGCTCTAGGGGGGAGACCCAGTACTTC | CASSRGETQYF
TRBD1 | 17 | TRBJ1-5 | TRBV12-3/TRBV12-4 | . | TGTGCCAGCAGTTTCGAGACAGGGGTAGAGGGCAATCAGCCCCAGCATTTT | CASSFETGVEGNQPQHF
TRBD2 | 17 | TRBJ2-1 | TRBV5-1 | . | TGCGCCAGCAGCTCTATCGTAGTAGCGGGGGGCTACAATGAGCAGTTCTTC | CASSSIVVAGGYNEQFF
TRBD1 | 17 | TRBJ2-2 | TRBV28 | . | TGTGCCAGCAGCTTCCCCTCCGGGACAGGACCCACCGGGGAGCTGTTTTTT | CASSFPSGTGPTGELFF
. | 13 | TRBJ1-2 | TRBV29-1 | once | TGCAGCGTTGAATCCGAGTTTAACTATGGCTACACCTTC | CSVESEFNYGYTF
. | 14 | TRBJ2-1 | TRBV11-2 | once | TGTGCCAGCAGCTTAGCTCATTGGGGAAATGAGCAGTTCTTC | CASSLAHWGNEQFF
TRBD1 | 18 | TRBJ1-2 | TRBV6-2/TRBV6-3 | . | TGTGCCAGCAGTTCCACGCGCCGTTGGGACAGGTCCAACTATGGCTACACCTTC | CASSSTRRWDRSNYGYTF
TRBD1 | 17 | TRBJ2-2 | TRBV24-1 | . | TGTGCCACCAGTGATTTTACCTCGGGACAGTTCACCGGGGAGCTGTTTTTT | CATSDFTSGQFTGELFF
TRBD2 | 16 | TRBJ2-2 | TRBV19 | . | TGTGCCAGTAGTATGGCTAGCGGGAATGTCGCCGGGGAGCTGTTTTTT | CASSMASGNVAGELFF
. | 13 | TRBJ1-1 | TRBV20-1 | . | TGCAGTGCTAGACCTAACATGAACACTGAAGCTTTCTTT | CSARPNMNTEAFF
. | 13 | TRBJ2-7 | TRBV30 | once | TGTGCCTGGAGCTCGGACTGGACCTACGAGCAGTACTTC | CAWSSDWTYEQYF
TRBD2 | 17 | TRBJ2-3 | TRBV3-1 | . | TGTGCCAGCAGCCAAGACCACAGCGGGAGGGTGTCAGATACGCAGTATTTT | CASSQDHSGRVSDTQYF
TRBD2 | 12 | TRBJ2-3 | TRBV19 | . | TGTGCCAGTAGCCCTCGGGGGGACGGAGCGTATTTT | CASSPRGDGAYF
. | 15 | TRBJ1-5 | TRBV3-1 | . | TGTGCCAGCAGTTTCTCCCGGCAACCTTATCAGCCCCAGCATTTT | CASSFSRQPYQPQHF
TRBD1 | 16 | TRBJ1-6 | TRBV15 | . | TGTGCCACCAGCAGAGAGCCGGGACAGGGTATCTCACCCCTCCACTTT | CATSREPGQGISPLHF
. | 14 | TRBJ1-4 | TRBV2 | . | TGTGCCAGCAGTGACCGGACAACTAATGAAAAACTGTTTTTT | CASSDRTTNEKLFF
. | 15 | TRBJ2-2 | TRBV18 | . | TGTGCCAGCTCACCGTGGACAGAGGCTACCGGGGAGCTGTTTTTT | CASSPWTEATGELFF
. | 11 | TRBJ2-5 | TRBV7-2 | . | TGTGCCAGCAGCCTAGAGACGGATGGGAACTTC | CASSLETDGNF
. | 14 | TRBJ1-2 | TRBV9 | once | TGTGCCAGCAGCAAAGGGGCCGGGAACTATGGCTACACCTTC | CASSKGAGNYGYTF
TRBD2 | 15 | TRBJ2-5 | TRBV12-3/TRBV12-4 | . | TGTGCCAGCAGTTATAGGCTAGCGGGCCTAGAGACCCAGTACTTC | CASSYRLAGLETQYF
TRBD1 | 14 | TRBJ1-3 | TRBV12-3/TRBV12-4 | . | TGTGCCAGCAGCCCGGACAGGGTCAAAAACACCATATATTTT | CASSPDRVKNTIYF
TRBD1 | 15 | TRBJ1-2 | TRBV19 | . | TGTGCCAGTACCCCGCCGGGGCAGGGGGCCTATGGCTACACCTTC | CASTPPGQGAYGYTF
TRBD2 | 17 | TRBJ2-2 | TRBV12-3/TRBV12-4 | . | TGTGCCAGCAGTCCGCTCGCGGGAGGGCCGGGTACCGGGGAGCTGTTTTTT | CASSPLAGGPGTGELFF
. | 12 | TRBJ2-1 | TRBV29-1 | . | TGCAGCGTTGCCAGCTCCTACAATGAGCAGTTCTTC | CSVASSYNEQFF
. | 15 | TRBJ2-5 | TRBV12-3/TRBV12-4 | . | TGTGCCAGCAGTTTTTCCCCCGAAGGGTCGGAGACCCAGTACTTC | CASSFSPEGSETQYF
. | 11 | TRBJ2-3 | TRBV5-1 | once | TGCGCCAGCAGCTTTGACCTTACGCAGTATTTT | CASSFDLTQYF
. | 14 | TRBJ1-1 | TRBV3-1 | . | TGTGCCAGCAGCCAGGGGTTCACCGTCAGCTTAGCTTTCTTT | CASSQGFTVSLAFF
. | 13 | TRBJ1-2 | TRBV10-3 | . | TGTGCCATCAGTAGTTTCGGAACCTATGGCTACACCTTC | CAISSFGTYGYTF
TRBD1 | 15 | TRBJ2-3 | TRBV20-1 | . | TGCAGTGCCATCAATCCGGGACAGCAGACAGATACGCAGTATTTT | CSAINPGQQTDTQYF
. | 14 | TRBJ2-2 | TRBV5-1 | . | TGCGCCAGCAACATGGGGCAGGGCACCGGGGAGCTGTTTTTT | CASNMGQGTGELFF
TRBD1 | 16 | TRBJ2-1 | TRBV18 | . | TGTGCCAGCTCACCACTTGAGACAGGGGGGTTCAATGAGCAGTTCTTC | CASSPLETGGFNEQFF
. | 13 | TRBJ1-5 | TRBV6-1 | . | TGTGCCACCACTGGGAGGGAGGTTCAGCCCCAGCATTTT | CATTGREVQPQHF
. | 13 | TRBJ2-1 | TRBV7-3 | . | TGTGCCAGCAGCTTAGTGGGTAGAGATGAGCAGTTCTTC | CASSLVGRDEQFF
. | 14 | TRBJ2-3 | TRBV11-2 | . | TGTGCCAGCAGCATCGGCGGGGCCACAGATACGCAGTATTTT | CASSIGGATDTQYF
. | 13 | TRBJ1-5 | TRBV20-1 | . | TGCAGTGCTACAACGACCGGGGGGTCGACCCAGCATTTT | CSATTTGGSTQHF
TRBD1 | 15 | TRBJ1-1 | TRBV2 | . | TGTGCCAGCAGTCGGGACAGGGGAGTAAACACTGAAGCTTTCTTT | CASSRDRGVNTEAFF
. | 14 | TRBJ1-5 | TRBV29-1 | once | TGCAGCGTTGATAGGTCGGGCGTGAATCAGCCCCAGCATTTT | CSVDRSGVNQPQHF
. | 15 | TRBJ1-2 | TRBV3-1 | . | TGTGCCAGCAGCCAAGATAGCGCAGGGGCGAGGGGCTACACCTTC | CASSQDSAGARGYTF
. | 15 | TRBJ1-6 | TRBV9 | . | TGTGCCAGCGCCGGGGGAGGGCGCGGTAATTCACCCCTCCACTTT | CASAGGGRGNSPLHF
. | 14 | TRBJ2-2 | TRBV29-1 | . | TGCAGCGGCCGCCGGCAGACGAACACCGGGGAGCTGTTTTTT | CSGRRQTNTGELFF
. | 13 | TRBJ1-5 | TRBV20-1 | . | TGCAGTGCGGTGAGCGGAGACAATCAGCCCCAGCATTTT | CSAVSGDNQPQHF
TRBD1 | 16 | TRBJ2-7 | TRBV11-2 | . | TGTGCCAGCAGCTCCCGGGACAGGGACAATCCCTACGAGCAGTACTTC | CASSSRDRDNPYEQYF
. | 14 | TRBJ1-1 | TRBV5-4 | . | TGTGCCAGCAGTTCCGGAGCCGGAGTCACTGAAGCTTTCTTT | CASSSGAGVTEAFF
TRBD1 | 13 | TRBJ1-2 | TRBV19 | few | TGTGCCAGTAGTAGGGACAGAGACTATGGCTACACCTTC | CASSRDRDYGYTF
TRBD2 | 18 | TRBJ2-5 | TRBV6-2/TRBV6-3 | . | TGTGCCAGCAGTTACCCCCCCACGTGGCGGGGGGCGTCGGAGACCCAGTACTTC | CASSYPPTWRGASETQYF
. | 14 | TRBJ2-1 | TRBV9 | . | TGTGCCAGCAGCGAGGGGGACCGATTCAATGAGCAGTTCTTC | CASSEGDRFNEQFF
. | 13 | TRBJ1-1 | TRBV24-1 | . | TGTGCCACCAGTGAAAAGGTTCACACTGAAGCTTTCTTT | CATSEKVHTEAFF
. | 13 | TRBJ2-5 | TRBV12-3/TRBV12-4 | . | TGTGCCAGCAGTTTGACGGGAGAAGAGACCCAGTACTTC | CASSLTGEETQYF
TRBD2 | 15 | TRBJ2-1 | TRBV20-1 | . | TGCAGTGCCAGACCTCTCGCGGGGGGGCACAATGAGCAGTTCTTC | CSARPLAGGHNEQFF
TRBD2 | 17 | TRBJ2-1 | TRBV6-1 | . | TGTGCCAGCCGGGGACAGCGGACTAGCGGGGGGAACAATGAGCAGTTCTTC | CASRGQRTSGGNNEQFF
TRBD1 | 14 | TRBJ1-1 | TRBV6-6 | . | TGTGCCAGCAGGGGACCAGGGGGAGGCACTGAAGCTTTCTTT | CASRGPGGGTEAFF
. | 13 | TRBJ2-5 | TRBV20-1 | . | TGCAGTGCTAGCGTACTAGCCGGTGAGACCCAGTACTTC | CSASVLAGETQYF